This T cell receptor beta chain was profiled in a study of regulatory T cells in long-lasting Graves disease. General study findings and limits: Not thyroid tissue but only peripheral blood was studied. Those with persistent Graves' had less TCR diversity than newly diagnosed patients.

Relying on iRepertoire HTBI primers and Arm-PCR of CDR3 regions, the team built TCR beta libraries. TCRdb itself ran the multiplex PCR reads through MiXCR, one entry per CDR3 protein. The sample includes about 360,000 distinct CDR3 sequences, about a sixth of them seen just once. Many counts were recorded for this clonotype. Antigen unknown. There are 15 residues in the CDR3. J lost 0 bases, V lost 6 bases, and 11 bases had no gene match. From germline, CDR1 is DFQATT and CDR2 SNEGSKA (reference sequence). Time point: newly diagnosed GD, antithyroid drugs for less than 3 months. PBMC-extracted RNA yielded the TCR library. These data were also filed under a second study, of T cells in Graves' hyperthyroidism and ophthalmopathy. From that study: Ophthalmopathy was identified by the model a median 6.5 months ahead of onset.

This specimen was peripheral blood mononuclear cells (PBMCs), taken at new diagnosis, from a patient treated with antithyroid drugs. The sequence derives from a woman aged 18-29 years with Graves disease. The chain couples TRBV20-1 to TRBJ2-7, with 7 bases fitting TRBD2. CDR3 DNA sequence: TGCAGTGCCCCTTGGGCTAGCGGAATCTCCTACGAGCAGTACTTC. Residues: CSAPWASGISYEQYF.